The 25 T cell receptor beta chains below come from one sample, sequenced in a study of cytomegalovirus exposure and HLA in healthy donors. In the PCR, 60 Vbeta and 13 Jbeta primers were used. Data came from immunoSEQ multiplex PCR; TCRdb stores just in-frame clones and leaves some out. The data show around 180,000 clones, approximately 83% seen once. The source material was PBMCs. These receptor sequences come from a boy aged 2 to 10 in good health and CMV-seronegative.

The chain links TRBV27 to TRBJ1-3, with D perhaps matching TRBD1 (6 bases). This CDR3 comprises 16 residues. Trimming removed 3 bases from V and 4 bases from J, with 16 bases in between. Germline V gene sequence: CDR1 MNHEY, CDR2 SMNVEV (reference sequence). CDR3 residues: CASSLGSGVAGNTIYF. Written as DNA, the CDR3 is TGTGCCAGCAGTTTGGGCTCAGGGGTAGCGGGAAACACCATATATTTT.

The gene calls are TRBV19 and TRBJ1-2, with a possible D match to TRBD1 (6 bases). In germline, CDR1 is LNHDA, CDR2 SQIVND (reference sequence). The CDR3 length is 15 residues. The germline V and J ends were trimmed by 7 bases and 1 base, with 16 bases remaining between them. The CDR3 DNA follows: TGTGCCAGTAAATCAGGGGTAATGGGTAACTATGGCTACACCTTC. This codes for CASKSGVMGNYGYTF.

This chain joins TRBV7-2 and TRBJ1-5; possibly TRBD1 for D (6 bases). Germline V lookup: CDR1 SGHTA, CDR2 FQGNSA. V was shortened by 1 base and J by 5 bases, with 12 bases between the two germline ends. This CDR3 is 15 amino acids long. The CDR3 bases are TGTGCCAGCAGCTTAGATACAGGGCCCTATCAGCCCCAGCATTTT. This translates into CASSLDTGPYQPQHF.

This clone was seen a few times. The V gene is TRBV5-3, the J gene TRBJ1-5; 10 nucleotides agree with TRBD1. TRBV5-3 is an ORF; its function is uncertain. This CDR3 comprises 20 residues. The V gene end was trimmed by 4 bases and the J gene end by 1 base; junction bases not matched to a gene: 17. The CDR3 DNA is TGTGCCAGAAGCAGAATAGCCCCCGGACAGGGGGTACAGAGCAATCAGCCCCAGCATTTT. Protein product: CARSRIAPGQGVQSNQPQHF.

This chain connects TRBV9 to TRBJ1-1; a possible D gene is TRBD1 (6 bases). The CDR3 covers 16 residues. Germline values: CDR1 SGDLS, CDR2 YYNGEE. The V end lost 0 bases, the J end lost 3 bases, and 15 bases lay between the germline ends. Written as DNA, the CDR3 is TGTGCCAGCAGCGTAGGAGCAAGGGGGAGGGACACTGAAGCTTTCTTT. As protein: CASSVGARGRDTEAFF. The full variable domain, rest sourced from reference TRBV9 and TRBJ1-1, is DSGVTQTPKHLITATGQRVTLRCSPRSGDLSVYWYQQSLDQGLQFLIQYYNGEERAKGNILERFSAQQFPDLHSELNLSSLELGDSALYFCASSVGARGRDTEAFFGQGTRLTVV.

The chain recombines TRBV29-1 with TRBJ1-2; no clear D. The germline V gene has CDR1 SQVTM and CDR2 ANQGSEA. The ends were cut back, 7 bases at V and 4 bases at J, with 16 bases in the middle. CDR3 size: 13 residues. CDR3 sequence (DNA): TGCAGCGCAAACGAAAACCCGGGCTATGGCTACACCTTC. It encodes CSANENPGYGYTF.

The gene calls are TRBV30 and TRBJ2-3; D gene unclear. V was trimmed by 0 bases and J by 2 bases, leaving 6 bases between them. This CDR3 spans 13 amino acids. Germline V CDR1 and CDR2: GTSNPN, SVGIG (reference sequence). The CDR3, as DNA: TGTGCCTGGAGTGTACAGAACACAGATACGCAGTATTTT. As protein: CAWSVQNTDTQYF.

V gene TRBV28 combines with J gene TRBJ2-5, with D unclear. From germline, CDR1 is MDHEN and CDR2 SYDVKM. The CDR3 contains 12 residues. V was trimmed by 2 bases and J by 9 bases, leaving 10 bases between them. CDR3 coding DNA: TGTGCCAGCAGTTTACCCCTACTTCCCCAGTACTTC. Amino acids: CASSLPLLPQYF.

The V call is TRBV7-9, the J call TRBJ2-1; 9 bases align to TRBD1. CDR3 length: 15 residues. Per the germline V gene, CDR1 is SEHNR and CDR2 is FQNEAQ (reference sequence). V lost 1 base to trimming and J lost 8 bases; unmatched junction nucleotides: 6. Here the CDR3 reads CASSLGQGVLHEQFF. The CDR3 DNA follows: TGTGCCAGCAGCTTAGGACAGGGGGTGCTTCATGAGCAGTTCTTC.

The chain combines TRBV4-3 with TRBJ1-2; TRBD1 aligns across 7 bases. The V and J ends lost 4 bases and 6 bases, in that order; junction bases with no gene match: 5. CDR1 LGHNA and CDR2 YSLEER come from the germline V gene. The CDR3 spans 13 residues. The CDR3 sequence is CASSPRQGDGYTF. The CDR3 nucleotides are TGCGCCAGCAGCCCCAGACAGGGCGATGGCTACACCTTC.

The genes are TRBV11-3 and TRBJ1-5, with TRBD1 matching 9 bases. CDR3 length: 13 amino acids. V shed 9 bases and J 6 bases; nucleotides not matched to a gene: 6. Germline-derived CDR1 and CDR2 are SGHNT and YENEEA. CDR3 amino acids: CARIDRGVQPQHF. The CDR3 DNA is TGTGCCAGGATAGACAGGGGGGTTCAGCCCCAGCATTTT.

The sample holds a few counts of this clone. The V call is TRBV7-2, the J call TRBJ2-7, with TRBD2 matching 9 bases. This CDR3 is built from 15 residues. Per the germline V gene, CDR1 is SGHTA and CDR2 is FQGNSA. The junction had 5 bases not matched to a gene; V was cut back by 1 base and J by 4 bases. CDR3 in amino acids: CASSLEAGGPYEQYF. For the CDR3, the DNA is TGTGCCAGCAGCTTAGAGGCGGGAGGGCCTTACGAGCAGTACTTC.

The V gene is TRBV5-4, the J gene TRBJ1-4; D ambiguous. The germline V gene has CDR1 SGHNT and CDR2 YYREEE (reference sequence). The CDR3 totals 16 residues. The ends were cut back, 0 bases at V and 4 bases at J, with 13 bases in the middle. The CDR3 region has the DNA TGTGCCAGCAGCTTGGGACCGGGTGAGAATAATGAAAAACTGTTTTTT. Protein: CASSLGPGENNEKLFF.

The rearrangement uses TRBV6-1 and TRBJ1-2; TRBD1 matches at 7 bases. The CDR3 is 15 residues long. Germline-derived CDR1 and CDR2 are MNHNS and SASEGT. Losses at the gene ends were 4 bases for V and 3 bases for J; bases not matched to a gene: 8. The CDR3, as DNA: TGTGCCAGCAGTGTGGGACAGAATATAGACTATGGCTACACCTTC. It is translated as CASSVGQNIDYGYTF.

This chain connects TRBV5-1 to TRBJ2-5; a possible D gene is TRBD2 (5 bases). The ends were cut back, 0 bases at V and 5 bases at J, with 14 bases in the middle. The CDR3 is 15 amino acids. Germline-derived CDR1 and CDR2 are SGHRS and YFSETQ. The CDR3 DNA follows: TGCGCCAGCAGCTTGGAGCTAGCCGGGGTGGAGACCCAGTACTTC. Its translation is CASSLELAGVETQYF. Supplemented by reference TRBV5-1 and TRBJ2-5, the full variable domain reads KAGVTQTPRYLIKTRGQQVTLSCSPISGHRSVSWYQQTPGQGLQFLFEYFSETQRNKGNFPGRFSGRQFSNSRSEMNVSTLELGDSALYLCASSLELAGVETQYFGPGTRLLVL.

The chain couples TRBV2 to TRBJ1-3; no definite D call. Germline loops: CDR1 SNHLY, CDR2 FYNNEI. This CDR3 contains 14 residues. The germline V and J ends were trimmed by 10 bases and 3 bases, with 16 bases remaining between them. CDR3: CAILETFIGNTIYF. The DNA for the CDR3 is TGTGCCATCCTGGAGACCTTTATTGGAAACACCATATATTTT. The whole variable domain, filled in from reference TRBV2 and TRBJ1-3, reads EPEVTQTPSHQVTQMGQEVILRCVPISNHLYFYWYRQILGQKVEFLVSFYNNEISEKSEIFDDQFSVERPDGSNFTLKIRSTKLEDSAMYFCAILETFIGNTIYFGEGSWLTVV.

The chain recombines TRBV6-1 with TRBJ2-7; 7 positions match TRBD1. Germline assignment: CDR1 MNHNS and CDR2 SASEGT. The J segment lost 4 bases and the V segment lost 6 bases, leaving 6 bases of the junction unmatched. The CDR3 covers 13 residues. For the CDR3, the DNA is TGTGCCAGCAGCGGGACAGTAACTTACGAGCAGTACGTC. Translating it yields CASSGTVTYEQYV.

This chain links TRBV5-1 with TRBJ2-1; 8 bases are a match to TRBD1. The CDR3 contains 15 residues. V gave up 5 bases and J gave up 4 bases; unmatched junction bases: 8. Germline V lookup: CDR1 SGHRS, CDR2 YFSETQ. CDR3 bases: TGCGCCAGCAGTTTAACGGGACAGGAGTACAATGAGCAGTTCTTC. Translation gives CASSLTGQEYNEQFF.

In this sample, this clone turned up once. This sequence joins TRBV5-6 and TRBJ1-2; 10 nucleotides align to TRBD1. Looked up from germline, CDR1 is SGHDT and CDR2 is YYEEEE. There are 14 residues in the CDR3. J was trimmed by 8 bases and V by 6 bases; bases with no gene match: 10. CDR3 loop: CASIMRQGAGGYTF. CDR3 DNA: TGTGCCAGCATCATGAGACAGGGGGCCGGAGGCTACACCTTC.

The V gene is TRBV2, the J gene TRBJ2-1; 9 bases agree with TRBD2. Germline assignment: CDR1 SNHLY and CDR2 FYNNEI. The CDR3 is 13 residues long. Trimming took 8 bases from V and 14 from J; bases not matched to a gene: 13. The CDR3 loop reads CASSPALAGNKFF. The CDR3 nucleotides are TGTGCCAGCTCCCCCGCCCTAGCGGGAAATAAGTTCTTC.

This clone appeared once. The V call is TRBV5-6, the J call TRBJ2-7; TRBD1 matches at 7 bases. V lost 3 bases to trimming and J lost 3 bases; unmatched junction nucleotides: 6. The CDR3 is 14 amino acids. Germline V gives CDR1 SGHDT, CDR2 YYEEEE. CDR3 coding DNA: TGTGCCAGCAGCTCGACAGGGCGCTACTACGAGCAGTACGTC. Protein sequence: CASSSTGRYYEQYV.

J is TRBJ2-3 and V is TRBV20-1, with no clear D. The CDR3 consists of 11 residues. V lost 7 bases, J lost 5 bases, and 10 bases lay in between. Germline-derived CDR1 and CDR2 are DFQATT and SNEGSKA (reference sequence). The CDR3 here is CSVLARDTQYF. In DNA, the CDR3 is TGCAGTGTCCTTGCTAGAGATACGCAGTATTTT.

The V gene is TRBV30, the J gene TRBJ2-5; tentatively, D is TRBD1 (6 bases). Gene TRBJ2-7 matches the end of the DNA better, so the J call may be wrong. This CDR3 contains 13 residues. The V gene's germline CDR1 is GTSNPN and CDR2 SVGIG (reference sequence). The CDR3 sequence: CAWSVAGEYEQYF. The CDR3 DNA follows: TGTGCCTGGAGTGTAGCAGGGGAGTACGAGCAGTACTTC.

This chain joins TRBV29-1 and TRBJ2-3, with 10 bases lining up with TRBD2. V shed 5 bases and J 6 bases; nucleotides not matched to a gene: 8. This CDR3 region has 14 residues. The germline V gene has CDR1 SQVTM and CDR2 ANQGSEA. In nucleotides, the CDR3 is TGCAGCGTTCGAGGGCTAGCGGGAGCGGATACGCAGTATTTT. Amino acid sequence: CSVRGLAGADTQYF.

The rearrangement uses TRBV5-4 and TRBJ1-1; 9 bases match TRBD1. The trim removed 3 bases at V and 0 bases at J, leaving 15 bases unmatched. The CDR3 totals 19 residues. CDR1 SGHNT and CDR2 YYREEE come from the germline V gene (reference sequence). The CDR3 spells CASSSDGTGRLSMNTEAFF. DNA for the CDR3: TGTGCCAGCAGCTCAGACGGGACAGGGCGCCTTAGTATGAACACTGAAGCTTTCTTT.